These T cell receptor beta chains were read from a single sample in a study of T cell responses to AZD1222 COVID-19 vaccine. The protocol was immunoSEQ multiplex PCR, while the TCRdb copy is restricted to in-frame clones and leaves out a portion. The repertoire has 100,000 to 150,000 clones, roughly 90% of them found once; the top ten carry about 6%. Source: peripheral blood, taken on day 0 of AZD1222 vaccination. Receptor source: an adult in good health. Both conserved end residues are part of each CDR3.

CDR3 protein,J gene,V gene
CASSVTVGTGNNEQFF,TRBJ2-1,TRBV18
CASSHPTGQRTDTQYF,TRBJ2-3,TRBV14
CASSFFGGTSNEQFF,TRBJ2-1,TRBV7-7
CASSPPARARGSYTF,TRBJ1-2,TRBV4-1
CASSLRDPVNLYGYTF,TRBJ1-2,TRBV27
CASSTGWGWNTIYF,TRBJ1-3,TRBV19
CASSIVRGYYNEQFF,TRBJ2-1,TRBV19
CASSRTRVPLTEAFF,TRBJ1-1,TRBV5-1
CATSYALGQETQYF,TRBJ2-5,TRBV15
CASSLGPNYGYTF,TRBJ1-2,TRBV5-1
CASSLDTYIGGYGYTF,TRBJ1-2,TRBV7-8
CASSEALSDGYTF,TRBJ1-2,TRBV6-1
CASSPISFIGDQPQHF,TRBJ1-5,TRBV27
CASSQDSQRGMGYGYTF,TRBJ1-2,TRBV4-3
CASSQNDRDHTF,TRBJ1-2,TRBV12-3/TRBV12-4
CASSPSSQYGYTF,TRBJ1-2,TRBV6-6
CASTLQGGTEAFF,TRBJ1-1,TRBV5-4
CAWRKRGGLDTQYF,TRBJ2-3,TRBV30
CASSVRVVGSPLHF,TRBJ1-6,TRBV7-9
CSVEVRGWEQYF,TRBJ2-7,TRBV29-1